This TCR beta chain was observed in a study of blood T cell repertoires in COVID-19. The CDR3 sequence is 16 residues long. Germline V CDR1 and CDR2: SGHTA, FQGNSA. After removal of 4 bases from V and 4 bases from J, the junction contained 9 bases not matched to a gene. Produced via immunoSEQ multiplex PCR; TCRdb's table is partial and in-frame only. The repertoire holds more than 110,000 clones, with roughly 90% as singletons. Sequences were obtained from PBMCs or T cells enriched from blood (not recorded which). The rearrangement uses TRBV7-2 and TRBJ1-3; TRBD1 aligns across 8 bases. This TCR was recovered from a man aged 50-60 years who had recovered from COVID-19. The CDR3 is CASSSRTGNFGNTIYF. CDR3 DNA sequence: TGTGCCAGCAGCTCCCGGACAGGGAATTTCGGAAACACCATATATTTT.